These 30 T cell receptor beta chains came from one sample sequenced in a study of shared clonotypes between healthy human individuals. Assay used: immunoSEQ multiplex PCR; TCRdb lists only in-frame clones, some missing. The data hold about 2.3 million clones, with more than 85% observed a single time. The specimen was naive CD4+ T cells from PBMCs. The subset here: CD45RA+ positively selected. Receptors were obtained from a man aged 18 to 30 in good health. Some clones in this sample may be carry-over from other donors' samples.

The V call is TRBV7-8, the J call TRBJ2-5; D is uncertain. Trimming took 0 bases from V and 5 from J, leaving 16 bases between them. The CDR3 consists of 16 residues. The germline gives CDR1 SGHVS, CDR2 FQNEAQ. CDR3 loop: CASSLARFPGAETQYF. The CDR3 DNA sequence: TGTGCCAGCAGCTTAGCGAGGTTTCCCGGAGCGGAGACCCAGTACTTC.

This clone was counted once. V and J are TRBV11-2 and TRBJ2-5; tentatively, D is TRBD1 (6 bases). CDR1 is SGHAT and CDR2 is FQNNGV in the germline V gene. V lost 5 bases, J lost 0 bases, and 10 bases lay in between. The CDR3 is 14 amino acids. For the CDR3, the DNA is TGTGCCAGCAGCGTCGGACAGCACCAAGAGACCCAGTACTTC. Its translation: CASSVGQHQETQYF.

J is TRBJ1-4 and V is TRBV5-5, with unresolved D. This CDR3 region has 14 residues. V lost 4 bases and J 8 bases, leaving 15 bases between the germline ends. CDR1 is SGHKS, CDR2 YYEKEE, per germline (reference sequence). CDR3 in DNA: TGTGCCAGCAGCACGGGATCTGGGAGGGAAAAACTGTTTTTT. This encodes CASSTGSGREKLFF.

The V and J genes are TRBV29-1 and TRBJ2-7, with 8 bases identical to TRBD1. This CDR3 is 14 amino acids long. Germline loops: CDR1 SQVTM, CDR2 ANQGSEA. Unmatched junction bases numbered 6, after V lost 4 bases and J lost 1 base. The CDR3 coding sequence is TGCAGCGTTGTTTCAGGGGGCTCGTCCTACGAGCAGTACTTC. Translation gives CSVVSGGSSYEQYF.

The chain recombines TRBV5-1 with TRBJ1-3; tentative D call: TRBD1 (5 bases). V lost 0 bases to trimming and J lost 0 bases, with 16 bases between them. The length of the CDR3 is 18 residues. CDR1 is SGHRS and CDR2 is YFSETQ in the germline V gene. CDR3 nucleotides: TGCGCCAGCAGCTTGGTGGGACCTAAAATATCCTCTGGAAACACCATATATTTT. Its protein product is CASSLVGPKISSGNTIYF.

The chain employs TRBV11-3 and TRBJ2-3; 8 positions match TRBD2. V dropped 3 bases and J dropped 1; count of bases not matched to a gene: 6. The CDR3 runs 16 residues. Per the germline V gene, CDR1 is SGHNT and CDR2 is YENEEA. CDR3 protein: CASSFNALAGTDTQYF. The CDR3 DNA reads TGTGCCAGCAGCTTCAACGCACTAGCGGGCACAGATACGCAGTATTTT.

V is TRBV5-1 and J is TRBJ2-7; possibly TRBD1 or TRBD2 for D (5 bases each). Germline CDR1 reads SGHRS; CDR2 reads YFSETQ. This CDR3 has 18 amino acids. V was shortened by 5 bases and J by 3 bases, with 27 bases between the two germline ends. The CDR3 region is CASRRGVRSSRFNYEQYF. CDR3 nucleotides: TGCGCCAGCAGGAGAGGGGTTAGAAGCTCCCGGTTTAACTACGAGCAGTACTTC.

The V gene is TRBV6-6, the J gene TRBJ2-1; D gene ambiguous. CDR3 size: 15 residues. Germline V gene lookup returns CDR1 MNHNY and CDR2 SVGAGI (reference sequence). Trimming removed 5 bases from V and 5 bases from J, with 16 bases in between. The CDR3 spells CASSIPSIDNNEQFF. DNA of the CDR3: TGTGCCAGCAGTATACCTTCTATTGATAACAATGAGCAGTTCTTC.

In its sample, this clone was seen once. CDR3 DNA: TGTGCCAGCAGCCAAGGGACAGGGGGCCCCGAGACCCAGTACTTC. The encoded protein is CASSQGTGGPETQYF. V gene TRBV7-3 combines with J gene TRBJ2-5; TRBD1 aligns across 12 bases. Trimming removed 5 bases from V and 5 bases from J; junction bases left unmatched: 6. The CDR3 runs to 15 residues. Germline-derived CDR1 and CDR2 are SGHTA and FQGTGA.

The genes are TRBV7-2 and TRBJ2-5; D is perhaps TRBD2 (5 bases). The CDR3 is 16 residues long. Trimming shortened V by 5 bases and J by 2 bases, and 18 bases separated the two germline ends. Germline V gene sequence: CDR1 SGHTA, CDR2 FQGNSA. CDR3 coding DNA: TGTGCCAGCAGCCACCCCCGGGAAAAGTTACAAGAGACCCAGTACTTC. It translates to CASSHPREKLQETQYF.

The rearrangement joins TRBV4-2 to TRBJ2-5; TRBD1 or TRBD2 may be the D gene (6 bases each). Trimming took 6 bases from V and 2 from J, leaving 19 bases between them. Germline V gene data show CDR1 as LGHNA and CDR2 as YNFKEQ. The CDR3 has 16 amino acids. The CDR3 coding sequence is TGTGCCAGCAGATTAGAGGGGGGCAGGGGACAAGAGACCCAGTACTTC. It yields the protein CASRLEGGRGQETQYF.

V gene TRBV13 combines with J gene TRBJ2-1, with D hard to call. V was cut by 5 bases and J by 8 bases, with 19 bases left in between. Germline CDR1 PRHDT, CDR2 FYEKMQ (reference sequence). The length of the CDR3 is 15 residues. The DNA of the CDR3 is TGTGCCAGCAGCGACACTTTTACACGGTGGGATGAGCAGTTCTTC. This sequence encodes CASSDTFTRWDEQFF.

The gene calls are TRBV27 and TRBJ1-5; D gene uncertain. CDR1 and CDR2 (germline): MNHEY, SMNVEV (reference sequence). This CDR3 is 12 amino acids long. Trimming left V 5 bases short and J 4 bases short, with 6 bases between. The DNA of the CDR3 is TGTGCCAGCAGTGCCTTTAATCAGCCCCAGCATTTT. This gives the protein CASSAFNQPQHF.

The chain combines TRBV5-8 with TRBJ2-3; unclear D gene. Trimming removed 0 bases from V and 0 bases from J, with 14 bases in between. The V gene's germline CDR1 is SGHTS and CDR2 YDEGEE. The CDR3 runs 17 residues. The CDR3 is CASSLVSSGRSTDTQYF. In DNA, the CDR3 is TGTGCCAGCAGCTTGGTCTCGTCGGGCCGTAGCACAGATACGCAGTATTTT.

V gene TRBV5-6 combines with J gene TRBJ2-7, with 7 positions matching TRBD2. V shed 4 bases, J shed 3 bases, and the junction held 1 base outside the gene matches. The CDR3 extends over 12 amino acids. Germline CDR1 and CDR2: SGHDT and YYEEEE. CDR3: CASSRDYYEQYF. DNA of the CDR3: TGTGCCAGCAGCAGGGACTACTACGAGCAGTACTTC.

The rearrangement joins TRBV19 to TRBJ2-7; D uncertain. The germline V gene has CDR1 LNHDA and CDR2 SQIVND (reference sequence). CDR3 length equals 12 residues. The V gene lost 9 bases and the J gene lost 0 bases, with 9 bases spanning the gap. DNA of the CDR3: TGTGCCAGACCCACAACCTCCTACGAGCAGTACTTC. This codes for CARPTTSYEQYF. Based on the CDR3 plus reference TRBV19 and TRBJ2-7, the full variable domain is DGGITQSPKYLFRKEGQNVTLSCEQNLNHDAMYWYRQDPGQGLRLIYYSQIVNDFQKGDIAEGYSVSREKKESFPLTVTSAQKNPTAFYLCARPTTSYEQYFGPGTRLTVT.

The chain recombines TRBV10-2 with TRBJ2-1, with 10 bases lining up with TRBD2. This CDR3 spans 20 amino acids. The V segment lost 2 bases and the J segment 6 bases; nucleotides outside the gene matches: 19. The germline gives CDR1 WSHSY, CDR2 SAAADI. The CDR3 protein is CASSESIRLAGAFGTNEQFF. For the CDR3, the DNA is TGCGCCAGCAGTGAGAGTATAAGGCTAGCGGGAGCCTTTGGCACCAATGAGCAGTTCTTC.

This chain joins TRBV7-7 and TRBJ2-1, with 8 bases that match TRBD2. The CDR3 has 15 residues. Germline V lookup: CDR1 SSHAT, CDR2 FNYEAQ (reference sequence). Trimming cost V 2 bases and J 4 bases; bases outside gene matches: 4. The CDR3 spells CASSLRTSSYNEQFF. In nucleotides, the CDR3 is TGTGCCAGCAGCTTACGGACTAGCAGTTACAATGAGCAGTTCTTC.

This chain links TRBV28 with TRBJ2-1, with D unresolved. The CDR3 is 12 amino acids. Trimming stripped 1 base from V and 10 bases from J, with 8 bases between. Germline assignment: CDR1 MDHEN and CDR2 SYDVKM. CDR3 coding DNA: TGTGCCAGCAGTTTATCGCGTAGCGAGCAGTTCTTC. It encodes CASSLSRSEQFF.

DNA for the CDR3: TGTGCCAGCAGTTTCCTTCGGGACAGGGGTATCTCAAGCAATCAGCCCCAGCATTTT. Its protein product is CASSFLRDRGISSNQPQHF. V and J are TRBV28 and TRBJ1-5; 10 bases align to TRBD1. V dropped 3 bases and J dropped 1; count of bases not matched to a gene: 12. CDR3 length: 19 residues. Looked up from germline, CDR1 is MDHEN and CDR2 is SYDVKM. Full variable domain (rest looked up from reference TRBV28 and TRBJ1-5): DVKVTQSSRYLVKRTGEKVFLECVQDMDHENMFWYRQDPGLGLRLIYFSYDVKMKEKGDIPEGYSVSREKKERFSLILESASTNQTSMYLCASSFLRDRGISSNQPQHFGDGTRLSIL.

The V and J genes are TRBV11-2 and TRBJ2-6, with D maybe TRBD1 (5 bases). The CDR3 runs 19 residues. The germline V and J ends were trimmed by 0 bases and 0 bases, with 15 bases remaining between them. The germline CDR1 and CDR2 sequences are SGHAT and FQNNGV. For the CDR3, the DNA is TGTGCCAGCAGCTTAGATTGGGGCAGGCAATCCTCTGGGGCCAACGTCCTGACTTTC. As protein: CASSLDWGRQSSGANVLTF. Complete variable domain (other parts from reference TRBV11-2 and TRBJ2-6): EAGVAQSPRYKIIEKRQSVAFWCNPISGHATLYWYQQILGQGPKLLIQFQNNGVVDDSQLPKDRFSAERLKGVDSTLKIQPAKLEDSAVYLCASSLDWGRQSSGANVLTFGAGSRLTVL.

This chain uses TRBV14 with TRBJ2-4; 10 bases line up with TRBD2. This CDR3 spans 19 amino acids. Unmatched junction bases numbered 16, after V lost 1 base and J lost 7 bases. Germline V gives CDR1 SGHDN, CDR2 FVKESK. The CDR3 sequence is CASSQAWGQPGLARNIQYF. For the CDR3, the DNA is TGTGCCAGCAGCCAAGCCTGGGGGCAGCCGGGACTAGCGAGGAACATTCAGTACTTC.

The chain links TRBV10-2 to TRBJ2-3; TRBD2 matches at 7 bases. The germline gives CDR1 WSHSY, CDR2 SAAADI. The CDR3 runs to 14 residues. The V gene end was trimmed by 9 bases and the J gene end by 6 bases; junction bases not matched to a gene: 12. CDR3 loop: CARSSGARGDTQYF. CDR3 in DNA: TGCGCCAGAAGTAGCGGAGCGCGGGGGGATACGCAGTATTTT.

In the case of this clone: Other nucleotide sequences in the sample specify the same CDR3. The chain carries TRBV5-4 and TRBJ1-2; D ambiguous. This CDR3 is built from 13 residues. Trimming stripped 4 bases from V and 1 base from J, with 8 bases between. Germline V gives CDR1 SGHNT, CDR2 YYREEE (reference sequence). The CDR3 here is CASSPDNNYGYTF. Here the CDR3 DNA reads TGTGCCAGCAGCCCTGACAATAACTATGGCTACACCTTC.

This chain connects TRBV11-2 to TRBJ1-5; unclear D gene. Trimming cost V 0 bases and J 4 bases, with 10 bases left between them. The CDR3 spans 15 residues. From germline, CDR1 is SGHAT and CDR2 FQNNGV. CDR3 in amino acids: CASSLDGAPNQPQHF. CDR3 nucleotides: TGTGCCAGCAGCTTAGATGGCGCACCGAATCAGCCCCAGCATTTT.

This chain uses TRBV9 with TRBJ1-2; D remains ambiguous. The CDR3 is 15 residues long. Germline assignment: CDR1 SGDLS and CDR2 YYNGEE. V was cut by 6 bases and J by 4 bases, with 19 bases left in between. CDR3 residues: CASNDPRQAPYGYTF. The CDR3, as DNA: TGTGCCAGCAACGACCCGAGGCAGGCCCCCTATGGCTACACCTTC.

The rearrangement links TRBV11-3 to TRBJ2-1; D is undetermined. Deletions cut 4 bases from V and 7 bases from J, with 11 bases between. This CDR3 has 13 residues. In germline, CDR1 is SGHNT, CDR2 YENEEA. CDR3 sequence reads: CASSSTYSNEQFF. The CDR3 nucleotides read TGTGCCAGCAGCTCCACCTATTCGAATGAGCAGTTCTTC.

This clone was seen once. This chain uses TRBV29-1 with TRBJ2-4; no definite D call. Germline V CDR1 and CDR2: SQVTM, ANQGSEA. With 4 bases removed from V and 5 bases from J, the gap between germline ends came to 12 bases. CDR3 length equals 13 residues. The CDR3 nucleotides are TGCAGCGTTGCGTGGGGTTCTCAAAACATTCAGTACTTC. Translation gives CSVAWGSQNIQYF.

A single count supports this clone. The chain uses TRBV6-6 and TRBJ1-2; 7 bases are a match to TRBD1. Germline CDR1 and CDR2: MNHNY and SVGAGI (reference sequence). Trimming at V came to 5 bases and at J to 8 bases, leaving 5 bases not matched to a gene. The CDR3 is 12 residues long. In DNA form, the CDR3 reads TGTGCCAGCAGTCCGCGAGGGGGCGGCTACACCTTC. It codes for CASSPRGGGYTF.

This sequence joins TRBV9 and TRBJ2-1, with TRBD1 matching over 8 bases. Germline V gives CDR1 SGDLS, CDR2 YYNGEE. The CDR3 length is 14 residues. With 3 bases clipped from V and 7 bases from J, the junction kept 6 bases outside the gene matches. DNA for the CDR3: TGTGCCAGCAGCGCCCCGGGACAGGTAAATGAGCAGTTCTTC. Translating it yields CASSAPGQVNEQFF.